Measured by frequency, the clone carrying this T cell receptor (beta chain) is medium-sized (0.01 to 0.1%). What it binds is unknown. Germline CDR1 is MNHEY and CDR2 is SVGEGT. The CDR3 consists of 14 residues. The data are from a study of T cell clusters in autoimmune cytopenias. Study-level background: A median of roughly 50,000 TRB reads per sample yielded a median roughly 2,000 distinct clonotypes. Study-level results: Primary autoimmune cytopenia patients seemingly lacked the physiological T cell clusters found in healthy donors.

Roughly 38,000 genome equivalents of blood DNA were amplified for TRB. TRB was amplified by touch-down multiplex PCR, primer pools A and B combined. TCRdb reprocessed the multiplex PCR reads, keeping one entry per CDR3 protein, no DNA. The sample has around 9,800 distinct CDR3 sequences; the top ten hold approximately 4.4%. The same data also went into a second study, on T cell repertoires in aging, cancer and after chemotherapy. That source adds: Compared with age-matched healthy donors, untreated hematological or solid cancer patients showed higher blood TCR clonality. Loss of evenness, beyond lost richness, contributed to age-related TCR diversity decline in cancer patients.

The receptor was derived from a human donor in good health. The rearrangement joins TRBV6-2 or TRBV6-3 to TRBJ1-6; the TCRdb D gene call, TRBD1, has no DNA to confirm it. The sequenced sample consisted of peripheral blood. CDR3 in amino acids: CASSYRTGNSPLHF.